The 21 T cell receptor beta chains listed next were all sequenced from one sample in a study of T cell clones after liver transplantation (dated by TCRdb to the late 2010s). Library generation was performed with the immunoSEQ multiplex PCR assay. Held by TCRdb, this immuneACCESS table contains in-frame sequences only and omits some clones. Under half of the omission traces to an unresolved V gene where checked; the cause of the rest is unknown. Across this sample there are 95,000 to 110,000 clones, with around 80% seen only once. The ten top clones hold around 3% of the sample. The sequencing used CD4+ T cells from blood, collected around 49 months after liver transplant. The receptors come from a human patient who received a liver transplant. Some T cells seen after a transplant may have their origin in the graft donor.

V and J are TRBV5-4 and TRBJ2-7; D gene unclear. The germline V gene has CDR1 SGHNT and CDR2 YYREEE (reference sequence). This CDR3 region has 12 residues. Trimming left V 4 bases short and J 3 bases short, with 8 bases between. CDR3 in DNA: TGTGCCAGCAGCGTAGACGGCTACGAGCAGTACTTC. This encodes CASSVDGYEQYF.

The rearrangement joins TRBV4-2 to TRBJ2-5; D may be TRBD1 (6 bases). The V gene's germline CDR1 is LGHNA and CDR2 YNFKEQ. V was trimmed by 6 bases and J by 5 bases, leaving 13 bases between them. CDR3 size: 13 residues. The CDR3 spells CASRSDSVETQYF. CDR3 nucleotides: TGTGCCAGCAGGTCGGACAGTGTGGAGACCCAGTACTTC.

The V gene is TRBV30, the J gene TRBJ2-2, with 12 bases identical to TRBD2. Germline V gene lookup returns CDR1 GTSNPN and CDR2 SVGIG (reference sequence). With V trimmed by 3 bases and J by 5 bases, 7 bases remained unmatched. The CDR3 contains 16 residues. CDR3 residues: CAWRTGLAGPTGELFF. The CDR3 DNA follows: TGTGCCTGGAGGACCGGACTAGCGGGACCTACCGGGGAGCTGTTTTTT.

The chain employs TRBV11-2 and TRBJ2-6, with D hard to call. Germline CDR1 SGHAT, CDR2 FQNNGV. CDR3 length equals 17 residues. V was cut by 1 base and J by 0 bases, with 10 bases left in between. The CDR3 nucleotides are TGTGCCAGCAGCTTAGTCGGCGTTGTCTCTGGGGCCAACGTCCTGACTTTC. This translates into CASSLVGVVSGANVLTF. The complete variable domain, with remaining parts taken from reference TRBV11-2 and TRBJ2-6, reads EAGVAQSPRYKIIEKRQSVAFWCNPISGHATLYWYQQILGQGPKLLIQFQNNGVVDDSQLPKDRFSAERLKGVDSTLKIQPAKLEDSAVYLCASSLVGVVSGANVLTFGAGSRLTVL.

The DNA of the CDR3 is TGTGCCAGCAGACTCACAGGGATGAACACCGGGGAGCTGTTTTTT. It encodes CASRLTGMNTGELFF. This rearrangement joins TRBV27 to TRBJ2-2; weak D call: TRBD1 (6 bases). Looked up from germline, CDR1 is MNHEY and CDR2 is SMNVEV (reference sequence). V was shortened by 6 bases and J by 1 base, with 12 bases between the two germline ends. The CDR3 runs to 15 residues.

This clone occurred once. The V call is TRBV6-1, the J call TRBJ2-5; D is perhaps TRBD1 (6 bases). Between the trimmed V and J ends, which lost 4 bases and 2 bases, there was a span of 20 bases. This CDR3 has 17 amino acids. From germline, CDR1 is MNHNS and CDR2 SASEGT. CDR3 nucleotide sequence: TGTGCCAGCAGTGGAGGGTATTACAGGGCCGGTCAAGAGACCCAGTACTTC. Translating gives CASSGGYYRAGQETQYF.

The chain combines TRBV6-5 with TRBJ1-2; no clear D. CDR3 length: 14 amino acids. Per the germline V gene, CDR1 is MNHEY and CDR2 is SVGAGI. The V gene lost 4 bases and the J gene lost 8 bases, with 17 bases spanning the gap. CDR3 sequence reads: CASSSVGLPGGYTF. CDR3 DNA sequence: TGTGCCAGCAGTTCAGTGGGCCTGCCGGGCGGCTACACCTTC.

V gene TRBV14 combines with J gene TRBJ2-7, with 7 nucleotides matching TRBD2. CDR1 is SGHDN and CDR2 is FVKESK in the germline V gene. J gave up 6 bases and V 5 bases, and 13 bases lay outside the gene matches. This CDR3 has 15 amino acids. CDR3 residues: CASSIGGGKGSEQYF. CDR3 nucleotides: TGTGCCAGCAGCATCGGGGGAGGGAAGGGAAGCGAGCAGTACTTC.

This chain links TRBV18 with TRBJ2-5; D uncertain. The CDR3 runs to 14 residues. V gave up 0 bases and J gave up 1 base, with 6 bases separating them. Germline lookup yields CDR1 KGHSH and CDR2 LQKENI. The CDR3: CASSPPQAQETQYF. The CDR3 DNA follows: TGTGCCAGCTCACCACCGCAGGCCCAAGAGACCCAGTACTTC.

V is TRBV7-8 and J is TRBJ2-3, with a possible D match to TRBD2 (6 bases). Germline CDR1 is SGHVS and CDR2 is FQNEAQ. The CDR3 has 16 amino acids. The V end lost 3 bases, the J end lost 4 bases, and 17 bases lay between the germline ends. The CDR3 DNA reads TGTGCCAGCAGCTTGGGGATCGGGAGACGCCCAGATACGCAGTATTTT. Its translation: CASSLGIGRRPDTQYF.

This clone is a singleton in its sample. The genes are TRBV5-1 and TRBJ2-3; 7 bases match TRBD2. Germline CDR1 is SGHRS and CDR2 is YFSETQ. The CDR3 is made up of 17 amino acids. Losses at the gene ends were 1 base for V and 3 bases for J; bases not matched to a gene: 11. Here the CDR3 reads CASSLYRAGVGTDTQYF. CDR3 bases: TGCGCCAGCAGCTTGTATAGGGCGGGAGTAGGGACAGATACGCAGTATTTT.

The J gene is TRBJ2-3, the V gene TRBV14, with D maybe TRBD2 (6 bases). Germline lookup yields CDR1 SGHDN and CDR2 FVKESK. CDR3 length: 19 residues. V was pared by 4 bases and J by 3 bases, with 26 bases between. The CDR3: CASSRKTPLRGGETDTQYF. The CDR3 region has the DNA TGTGCCAGCAGCCGAAAGACCCCCTTACGGGGAGGAGAAACAGATACGCAGTATTTT.

This clone was found once. This chain connects TRBV5-1 to TRBJ2-2; 10 nucleotides agree with TRBD1. J lost 5 bases, V lost 4 bases, and 8 bases had no gene match. The CDR3 length is 16 residues. The germline V gene has CDR1 SGHRS and CDR2 YFSETQ. In nucleotides, the CDR3 is TGCGCCAGCAGCCGGGCGACAGGGGGCTGGACCGGGGAGCTGTTTTTT. This codes for CASSRATGGWTGELFF.

V usage is TRBV7-8 and J usage is TRBJ1-5; possibly TRBD1 for D (5 bases). The CDR3 totals 18 residues. Between the trimmed V and J ends, which lost 5 bases and 0 bases, there was a span of 20 bases. Germline values: CDR1 SGHVS, CDR2 FQNEAQ. The DNA for the CDR3 is TGTGCCAGCAGCAACCGGGACTTTACCCCCAGTAGCAATCAGCCCCAGCATTTT. Amino acids: CASSNRDFTPSSNQPQHF.

V and J are TRBV6-1 and TRBJ2-7; possible D gene TRBD2, 6 bases. The germline V gene encodes CDR1 MNHNS and CDR2 SASEGT. V shed 7 bases and J shed 2 bases, with 15 bases lying between them. This CDR3 region has 14 residues. CDR3 amino acids: CASMWGGLTYEQYF. For the CDR3, the DNA is TGTGCCAGCATGTGGGGTGGACTAACCTACGAGCAGTACTTC.

The chain employs TRBV9 and TRBJ2-7; 8 bases line up with TRBD2. CDR3 length: 15 residues. Trimming at V came to 0 bases and at J to 0 bases, leaving 2 bases not matched to a gene. CDR1 and CDR2 (germline): SGDLS, YYNGEE. CDR3 protein: CASSVGGTSSYEQYF. The CDR3 nucleotides are TGTGCCAGCAGCGTAGGTGGGACTAGCTCCTACGAGCAGTACTTC.

This sequence joins TRBV7-9 and TRBJ2-1; 8 bases are shared with TRBD2. The V gene's germline CDR1 is SEHNR and CDR2 FQNEAQ (reference sequence). This CDR3 comprises 17 residues. With 0 bases clipped from V and 5 bases from J, the junction kept 9 bases outside the gene matches. CDR3 loop: CASSLAAGGRINNEQFF. Written as DNA, the CDR3 is TGTGCCAGCAGCTTAGCGGCGGGGGGCCGAATAAACAATGAGCAGTTCTTC.

The V gene is TRBV7-6, the J gene TRBJ2-5; D gene ambiguous. The V end lost 2 bases, the J end lost 5 bases, and 9 bases lay between the germline ends. The CDR3 covers 13 residues. Germline-derived CDR1 and CDR2 are SGHVS and FNYEAQ. The CDR3 reads CASSLRLVETQYF. The CDR3 DNA reads TGTGCCAGCAGCTTACGGCTAGTGGAGACCCAGTACTTC.

CDR3 loop: CASSLGEVSNQPQHF. CDR3 sequence (DNA): TGTGCCAGCAGCTTAGGCGAGGTTAGCAATCAGCCCCAGCATTTT. The gene calls are TRBV7-9 and TRBJ1-5, with D uncertain. Germline V lookup: CDR1 SEHNR, CDR2 FQNEAQ (reference sequence). The CDR3 spans 15 residues. V was cut by 1 base and J by 0 bases, with 7 bases left in between.

V gene TRBV7-5 combines with J gene TRBJ2-3. TRBV7-5 is given as a pseudogene. CDR3 length equals 11 residues. CDR3 DNA sequence: TGTGTCAGAAGCTTAGGAGATACGCAGTATTTT. Amino acid sequence: CVRSLGDTQYF.

This sequence joins TRBV5-5 and TRBJ2-7; perhaps D is TRBD1 or TRBD2 (5 bases each). Trimming cost V 5 bases and J 0 bases, with 15 bases left between them. The germline CDR1 and CDR2 sequences are SGHKS and YYEKEE (reference sequence). The CDR3 has 15 residues. CDR3 bases: TGTGCCAGCAGTAGACAACCGGGGCACTCCTACGAGCAGTACTTC. It is translated as CASSRQPGHSYEQYF.